This T cell receptor (beta chain) was sequenced in a study of CD8 T cells in Susac syndrome. Study-wide points: Acknowledgment was made by the study that its TCR sequencing and HLA analysis involved a relatively small number of individuals.

Worth noting for this clonotype: Its specificity is unknown.

The RNA, about 0.45 to 1 ug, was put through reverse transcription using random hexamers. Amplification of TCR beta CDR3 was carried out by immunoSEQ multiplex PCR, which covered 54 Vbeta and 13 Jbeta segments. Each CDR3 protein gets one entry after TCRdb re-called the immunoSEQ multiplex PCR reads with MiXCR. The sample consists of some 160,000 distinct CDR3 sequences, 90% to 95% of them appearing once. The sequenced target, TCR beta, came from blood CD8+ and CD4+ T cells. TEMRA cells were FACS-enriched, while CD8+ and CD4+ T cells were negatively isolated. The germline CDR1 and CDR2 sequences are SGHTA and FQGNSA. The CDR3 is 19 residues long. The V gene end was trimmed by 5 bases and the J gene end by 7 bases; junction bases not matched to a gene: 14.

Sample: CD4+ T cells from PBMCs. This TCR derives from a human donor in good health. The V call is TRBV7-2, the J call TRBJ2-4; 16 nucleotides align to TRBD2. In nucleotides, the CDR3 is TGTGCCAGCAGCCAAGCCTCCGGGACTAGCGGGGGGGCCATGAACATTCAGTACTTC. Protein sequence: CASSQASGTSGGAMNIQYF.